These 23 T cell receptor beta chains came from one sample sequenced in a study of sequential checkpoint blockade in melanoma. Treatment here: randomized to nivolumab then ipilimumab (arm A) or the reverse (arm B). The data were produced by immunoSEQ multiplex PCR, yet TCRdb's version contains in-frame clones alone and is incomplete. The repertoire has just over 6,000 clones, under 25% of them found once; the top ten carry around 17%. Sequencing was performed on tumor tissue (inferred from file names), taken from a patient given nivolumab and ipilimumab in sequence. These receptors all come from a human donor with melanoma.

This clone was seen only a few times. The chain uses TRBV6-8 and TRBJ1-6, with TRBD1 identical over 10 bases. The junction had 5 bases not matched to a gene; V was cut back by 4 bases and J by 8 bases. This CDR3 is 15 amino acids long. The V gene's germline CDR1 is MNHGY and CDR2 SAAAGT. For the CDR3, the DNA is TGTGCCAGCAGTTCTGCCGGGACAGGGGATTCACCCCTCCACTTT. It is translated as CASSSAGTGDSPLHF.

In its sample, this clone was seen a few times. This chain connects TRBV6-8 to TRBJ1-2, with D hard to call. The CDR3 totals 16 residues. CDR1 and CDR2 from the germline V gene are MNHGY and SAAAGT. Between the trimmed V and J ends, which lost 6 bases and 0 bases, there was a span of 17 bases. CDR3 protein: CASSRAGSGANYGYTF. CDR3 sequence (DNA): TGTGCCAGCAGCCGGGCCGGGAGTGGAGCTAACTATGGCTACACCTTC.

The rearrangement uses TRBV19 and TRBJ2-1; 9 nucleotides agree with TRBD1. The CDR3 covers 14 residues. V lost 8 bases and J lost 6; bases outside the gene matches: 8. Germline assignment: CDR1 LNHDA and CDR2 SQIVND (reference sequence). In DNA form, the CDR3 reads TGTGCCAGTCAAAGGACAGGGGATCTCAATGAGCAGTTCTTC. It is translated as CASQRTGDLNEQFF.

This clone was detected only a few times. The DNA is left out, because the CDR3 cannot be placed on it with certainty; the CDR3 is given as TCRdb lists it. The V gene is TRBV19, the J gene TRBJ2-2; whether TRBD2, the table's D call, matches the DNA was not checked. Termini included, the CDR3 measures 13 amino acids. Germline values: CDR1 LNHDA, CDR2 SQIVND (reference sequence). This CDR3 reads CASSALRAGELFF.

This clone was detected ten times or more. J is TRBJ2-2 and V is TRBV9; D is unresolved. Germline-derived CDR1 and CDR2 are SGDLS and YYNGEE. Trimming left V 7 bases short and J 6 bases short, with 10 bases between. The length of the CDR3 is 12 residues. DNA of the CDR3: TGTGCCAGCGCAAAGTTTTCCGGGGAGCTGTTTTTT. Its protein product is CASAKFSGELFF.

In its sample, this clone was seen a few times. This chain uses TRBV23-1 with TRBJ2-1; D could derive from TRBD1 or TRBD2 (6 bases each). TRBV23-1 is identified as an open reading frame with a role that is uncertain. V lost 6 bases and J lost 5, with 29 bases in between. The CDR3 is made up of 19 amino acids. CDR3 protein: CASSRQAFKRELRNNEQFF. The CDR3 DNA reads TGCGCCAGCAGCCGACAGGCCTTCAAACGGGAGCTCAGAAACAATGAGCAGTTCTTC.

This clone was seen many times. J is TRBJ2-3 and V is TRBV11-3; possible D gene TRBD1, 6 bases. This CDR3 spans 15 amino acids. V was shortened by 5 bases and J by 0 bases, with 12 bases between the two germline ends. Germline assignment: CDR1 SGHNT and CDR2 YENEEA. CDR3 sequence reads: CASSLGQFSTDTQYF. CDR3 nucleotides: TGTGCCAGCAGCCTCGGACAGTTTAGCACAGATACGCAGTATTTT.

This clone was seen more than once but under ten times. V gene TRBV6-8 combines with J gene TRBJ2-1, with 9 nucleotides matching TRBD1. The ends lost 5 bases at V and 4 bases at J; junction bases unmatched: 9. Germline CDR1 reads MNHGY; CDR2 reads SAAAGT. This CDR3 is 16 amino acids long. This CDR3 reads CASSERGTGKYNEQFF. As DNA, the CDR3 is TGTGCCAGCAGTGAGAGGGGGACAGGGAAGTACAATGAGCAGTTCTTC.

The chain joins TRBV19 to TRBJ1-5; maybe TRBD1 (5 bases). The germline V gene has CDR1 LNHDA and CDR2 SQIVND (reference sequence). The CDR3 has 14 amino acids. V was cut by 6 bases and J by 7 bases, with 16 bases left in between. This CDR3 is CASRPLGRGQPQHF. CDR3 DNA sequence: TGTGCCAGTAGACCTTTGGGACGAGGGCAGCCCCAGCATTTT.

The CDR3: CASSLGDSGLSTDTQYF. DNA of the CDR3: TGCGCCAGCAGCTTAGGGGATTCTGGTTTAAGCACAGATACGCAGTATTTT. V and J are TRBV23-1 and TRBJ2-3, with D perhaps matching TRBD1 (5 bases). TRBV23-1 is an ORF for which the function is uncertain. V was shortened by 6 bases and J by 0 bases, with 19 bases between the two germline ends. The CDR3 length is 17 residues.

The chain has TRBV19 and TRBJ2-5; the match to TRBD1 covers 7 bases. V lost 1 base to trimming and J lost 3 bases; unmatched junction nucleotides: 8. The V gene's germline CDR1 is LNHDA and CDR2 SQIVND (reference sequence). The CDR3 is 16 amino acids. The CDR3 is CASSIAQGRREETQYF. In DNA form, the CDR3 reads TGTGCCAGTAGTATAGCACAGGGGCGCAGGGAAGAGACCCAGTACTTC.

This clone was counted only a few times. This sequence joins TRBV15 and TRBJ2-7, with 8 bases aligning to TRBD1. From germline, CDR1 is LNHNV and CDR2 YYDKDF (reference sequence). The junction had 7 bases not matched to a gene; V was cut back by 3 bases and J by 0 bases. The CDR3 runs 16 residues. Written as DNA, the CDR3 is TGTGCCACCAGCAGTTTACAGGGGGTGAACTCCTACGAGCAGTACTTC. Residues: CATSSLQGVNSYEQYF.

This clone has a count of ten or more. The V gene is TRBV11-3, the J gene TRBJ2-5; 7 bases line up with TRBD1. J lost 3 bases, V lost 3 bases, and 4 bases had no gene match. The length of the CDR3 is 14 residues. The germline V gene has CDR1 SGHNT and CDR2 YENEEA. CDR3 sequence: CASSFTGAKETQYF. DNA of the CDR3: TGTGCCAGCAGCTTTACAGGGGCAAAAGAGACCCAGTACTTC. The full variable domain, in which reference TRBV11-3 and TRBJ2-5 provide the parts outside the CDR3, is EAGVVQSPRYKIIEKKQPVAFWCNPISGHNTLYWYLQNLGQGPELLIRYENEEAVDDSQLPKDRFSAERLKGVDSTLKIQPAELGDSAVYLCASSFTGAKETQYFGPGTRLLVL.

This chain connects TRBV19 to TRBJ1-2; TRBD1 might be the D (5 bases). This CDR3 contains 15 residues. Germline V gives CDR1 LNHDA, CDR2 SQIVND (reference sequence). V was shortened by 3 bases and J by 4 bases, with 15 bases between the two germline ends. The CDR3 DNA sequence: TGTGCCAGTAGTATTGGGGCAGGTGACTTCTATGGCTACACCTTC. The encoded protein is CASSIGAGDFYGYTF.

The chain joins TRBV14 to TRBJ2-5; D possibly corresponds to TRBD1 (6 bases). Germline CDR1 is SGHDN and CDR2 is FVKESK. V lost 6 bases and J lost 2, with 10 bases in between. The CDR3 has 13 amino acids. CDR3 sequence (DNA): TGTGCCAGCAGAGGGACATATCAAGAGACCCAGTACTTC. It is translated as CASRGTYQETQYF.

This clone is judged medium-sized. V gene TRBV11-3 combines with J gene TRBJ1-1, with D perhaps matching TRBD1 (5 bases). The germline V gene encodes CDR1 SGHNT and CDR2 YENEEA. The CDR3 contains 14 residues. The ends were cut back, 5 bases at V and 0 bases at J, with 10 bases in the middle. In DNA form, the CDR3 reads TGTGCCAGCAGCCAGACAGACATGAACACTGAAGCTTTCTTT. Its protein product is CASSQTDMNTEAFF.

The V and J genes are TRBV19 and TRBJ1-2; 9 nucleotides align to TRBD1. This CDR3 has 15 amino acids. Germline assignment: CDR1 LNHDA and CDR2 SQIVND (reference sequence). The junction had 12 bases not matched to a gene; V was cut back by 5 bases and J by 8 bases. CDR3 region: CASSYTGGALEGYTF. In DNA form, the CDR3 reads TGTGCCAGTAGTTACACAGGGGGCGCGCTGGAGGGCTACACCTTC.

The V call is TRBV5-1, the J call TRBJ1-4; 7 bases are shared with TRBD1. Unmatched junction bases numbered 8, after V lost 4 bases and J lost 5 bases. The CDR3 is 15 residues long. Germline lookup yields CDR1 SGHRS and CDR2 YFSETQ. The CDR3 DNA reads TGCGCCAGCAGCCGGACGACAGGGCTGAATGAAAAACTGTTTTTT. Translated, it gives CASSRTTGLNEKLFF.

By frequency in the sample, this clone is medium-sized. V is TRBV18 and J is TRBJ2-3, with 8 bases aligning to TRBD2. Trimming removed 3 bases from V and 3 bases from J; junction bases left unmatched: 8. CDR3 size: 16 residues. Germline V gives CDR1 KGHSH, CDR2 LQKENI. The CDR3 DNA reads as TGTGCCAGCTCACCGTCGGGGGGGCGAGTAACAGATACGCAGTATTTT. As protein: CASSPSGGRVTDTQYF.

The chain couples TRBV5-1 to TRBJ2-7; 14 bases line up with TRBD2. The CDR3 loop spans 14 amino acids. Unmatched junction bases numbered 7, after V lost 4 bases and J lost 10 bases. CDR1 and CDR2 from the germline V gene are SGHRS and YFSETQ. Here the CDR3 DNA reads TGCGCCAGCAGCCCGGGACTAGCGGGAGAATTTCAGTACTTC. It encodes CASSPGLAGEFQYF.

The rearrangement joins TRBV19 to TRBJ2-3; D gene unclear. The CDR3 is made up of 15 amino acids. The ends were cut back, 5 bases at V and 4 bases at J, with 16 bases in the middle. Germline lookup yields CDR1 LNHDA and CDR2 SQIVND (reference sequence). CDR3 bases: TGTGCCAGTAGTCGGGTGGCCAGTGGGGCAGATACGCAGTATTTT. This gives the protein CASSRVASGADTQYF.

In its sample, this clone was seen many times. This chain joins TRBV6-8 and TRBJ2-5, with TRBD2 as a possible D gene (6 bases). The V end lost 10 bases, the J end lost 5 bases, and 23 bases lay between the germline ends. Germline CDR1 is MNHGY and CDR2 is SAAAGT. CDR3 size: 15 residues. CDR3 in DNA: TGTGCCATCAGCCCGGGACTGACTAAATGGGAGACCCAGTACTTC. Its translation is CAISPGLTKWETQYF.

The chain has TRBV6-8 and TRBJ2-1, with 9 bases fitting TRBD2. Trimming removed 7 bases from V and 6 bases from J; junction bases left unmatched: 10. The germline V gene encodes CDR1 MNHGY and CDR2 SAAAGT. The CDR3 has 15 amino acids. CDR3: CASIRAGGNLNEQFF. The DNA of the CDR3 is TGTGCCAGCATTCGAGCGGGGGGCAACCTCAATGAGCAGTTCTTC.